A selection of T cell receptor beta chains follows, all from one sample in a study of shared clonotypes between healthy human individuals. Measured with immunoSEQ multiplex PCR; TCRdb has only the in-frame clones, and not every one. The data show 550,000 to 800,000 clones, 90% seen once. Sequenced sample: memory CD8+ T cells from PBMCs. These receptors all stem from a young man in good health. Some clones in this sample may be carry-over from other donors' samples. Each CDR3 is given with its conserved first and last residue. Fields, in order: D gene, V gene, J gene, clone size, CDR3 DNA, CDR3 protein. A D gene is named only where the DNA matches it firmly. The size field is filled for only some rows; it gives once, few, many or a size class.

D gene: TRBD1
V gene: TRBV28
J gene: TRBJ2-5
clone size: NA
CDR3 DNA: TGTGCCAGCAGTCACACCACCTACCGGGACAGGGGAGGGGAGACCCAGTACTTC
CDR3 protein: CASSHTTYRDRGGETQYF

D gene: TRBD2
V gene: TRBV27
J gene: TRBJ2-7
clone size: NA
CDR3 DNA: TGTGCCAGCAGTTTGGGACTAGCTTACGAGCAGTACTTC
CDR3 protein: CASSLGLAYEQYF

D gene: NA
V gene: TRBV11-2
J gene: TRBJ2-7
clone size: NA
CDR3 DNA: TGTGCCAGCGGTTGGGGGTTAGAGCAGTACTTC
CDR3 protein: CASGWGLEQYF

D gene: TRBD1
V gene: TRBV5-4
J gene: TRBJ2-7
clone size: NA
CDR3 DNA: TGTGCCAGCAGACCGGACAGGGGCACCTACGAGCAGTACTTC
CDR3 protein: CASRPDRGTYEQYF

D gene: NA
V gene: TRBV5-1
J gene: TRBJ2-7
clone size: NA
CDR3 DNA: TGCGCCAGCAGCTTGGCCCCGGACCTCTCCTACGAGCAGTACTTC
CDR3 protein: CASSLAPDLSYEQYF

D gene: NA
V gene: TRBV7-8
J gene: TRBJ2-3
clone size: NA
CDR3 DNA: TGTGCCAGCAGCTTAGTGCTACGCCCAGATACGCAGTATTTT
CDR3 protein: CASSLVLRPDTQYF

D gene: NA
V gene: TRBV27
J gene: TRBJ2-3
clone size: NA
CDR3 DNA: TGTGCCAGCAGGGTCGGGGACCCAGGCACAGATACGCAGTATTTT
CDR3 protein: CASRVGDPGTDTQYF

D gene: TRBD1
V gene: TRBV7-9
J gene: TRBJ2-7
clone size: NA
CDR3 DNA: TGTGCCAGCAGCTCTAGGACAGGGAGGACCTACGAGCAGTACTTC
CDR3 protein: CASSSRTGRTYEQYF

D gene: TRBD1
V gene: TRBV7-6
J gene: TRBJ2-7
clone size: NA
CDR3 DNA: TGTGCCAGCAGCTTATCTCGCAGGGGGCCCTACGAGCAGTACTTC
CDR3 protein: CASSLSRRGPYEQYF

D gene: TRBD2
V gene: TRBV5-1
J gene: TRBJ2-7
clone size: NA
CDR3 DNA: TGCGCCAGCAGTCCTAACTCACTAGCGACCATCTACGAGCAGTACTTC
CDR3 protein: CASSPNSLATIYEQYF

D gene: NA
V gene: TRBV6-5
J gene: TRBJ1-3
clone size: once
CDR3 DNA: TGTGCCAGCAGTTATACCCCCTCTGGAAACACCATATATTTT
CDR3 protein: CASSYTPSGNTIYF

D gene: TRBD1
V gene: TRBV7-9
J gene: TRBJ1-1
clone size: NA
CDR3 DNA: TGTGCCAGCACCACCACAGGGGGCCCGAACACTGAAGCTTTCTTT
CDR3 protein: CASTTTGGPNTEAFF

D gene: NA
V gene: TRBV5-1
J gene: TRBJ2-7
clone size: NA
CDR3 DNA: TGCGCCAGCAGCTACACGTCCTACGAGCAGTACTTC
CDR3 protein: CASSYTSYEQYF

D gene: NA
V gene: TRBV27
J gene: TRBJ1-5
clone size: NA
CDR3 DNA: TGTGCCAGCAGTTTAGTCGGCAGGGGCGCCCCTCAGCCCCAGCATTTT
CDR3 protein: CASSLVGRGAPQPQHF

D gene: TRBD2
V gene: TRBV7-8
J gene: TRBJ2-1
clone size: NA
CDR3 DNA: TGTGCCAGCAGCCCACGACTAGCGGGAGGGCCATACAATGAGCAGTTCTTC
CDR3 protein: CASSPRLAGGPYNEQFF

D gene: NA
V gene: TRBV7-9
J gene: TRBJ2-3
clone size: NA
CDR3 DNA: TGTGCCAGCAGCTACAGGGCAGATACGCAGTATTTT
CDR3 protein: CASSYRADTQYF